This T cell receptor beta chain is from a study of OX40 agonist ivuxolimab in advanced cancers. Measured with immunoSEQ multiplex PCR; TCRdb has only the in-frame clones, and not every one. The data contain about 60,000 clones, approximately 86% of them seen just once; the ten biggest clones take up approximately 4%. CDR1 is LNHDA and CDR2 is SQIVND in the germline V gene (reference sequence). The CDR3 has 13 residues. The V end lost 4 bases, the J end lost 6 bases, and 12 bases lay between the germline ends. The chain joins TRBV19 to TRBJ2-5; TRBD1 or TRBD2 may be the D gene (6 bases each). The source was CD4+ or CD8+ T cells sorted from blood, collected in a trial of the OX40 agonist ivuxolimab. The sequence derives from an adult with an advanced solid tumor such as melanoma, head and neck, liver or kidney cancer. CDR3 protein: CASSTGAPKTQYF. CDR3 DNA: TGTGCCAGTAGTACGGGGGCCCCGAAGACCCAGTACTTC.